This TCR beta chain was identified in a study of T cell repertoires in cytomegalovirus infection (dated by TCRdb to the late 2010s). Concerning the study at large: The peptide stimulations were aimed at well-studied HLA-B-restricted epitopes as well as recently identified HLA-C-restricted CMV epitopes, whose presentation resists viral immunomodulation. The HLA type of each donor mattered for the analysis, because public TCR beta signatures pointed to carriage of CMV infection along with the matching HLA type.

Overall study results and their limits: Cumulative frequency of public TCR beta family members discriminated carriers of CMV infection plus the relevant HLA type in this cohort and an independent approximately 340-donor cohort. In the ex vivo response, HLA-C-restricted CMV-specific TCR beta clonotypes were dominant, and in two of eight donors the single most frequent clonotype came from this HLA-C-restricted group.

The meaning of the sample's treatment or condition label: in vitro stimulation with specific CMV peptide epitopes to enrich CMV-specific T cells. Sequenced using an Illumina HiSeq 1500. In TCRdb, the public reads were trimmed at Q25 with fastp and aligned with MiXCR, with productive beta chains retained. Merged by CDR3 protein, the rows form single entries marked with the most common genes and DNA. The sample profile shows under 120,000 distinct CDR3 sequences; about 40% of them were found once. The ten largest clones add up to 74% of the sample. On this clonotype: The specificity of this receptor is unknown. No base quality information exists; no much larger clone differs at one position.

The junction shows trimming of 2 bases on V and 2 bases on J, and the gene matches do not reach 5 bases of it. From the cysteine through the phenylalanine, the CDR3 covers 16 amino acids. The sequence is cut down to CDR3 DNA, 48 bases in frame from base 1. CDR1 is given as SGHNT and CDR2 as YYREEE, both from the germline V gene (reference sequence). This receptor chain uses TRBV5-4 and TRBJ2-2; TRBD2 agrees with 8 junctional bases. This clonotype was obtained from a human donor in good health (CMV status not recorded). Some clones in this sample may be carry-over from other donors' samples. The specimen comprised CD8+ T cells from cultured PBMCs, sampled from culture after CMV antigen stimulation. The CDR3 sequence is CASSFQRTSNTGELFF. The base sequence is TGTGCCAGCAGCTTCCAGCGGACTAGCAACACCGGGGAGCTGTTTTTT.